This T cell receptor beta chain stems from a study of CD8+ T cells in alopecia areata. The authors extracted RNA and reverse transcribed it into cDNA as the sequencing template. Assay used: immunoSEQ multiplex PCR; TCRdb lists only in-frame clones, some missing. The table shows under 350,000 clones, with more than 45% occurring only once. Documented treatment: oral pan-JAK inhibitor, 5-10 mg twice daily. This CDR3 region has 16 residues. CDR1 is SGHRS, CDR2 YFSETQ, per germline. V lost 2 bases and J lost 0; bases outside the gene matches: 1. The chain employs TRBV5-1 and TRBJ1-4; 10 bases are a match to TRBD1. Sequenced here: CD4+ T cells sorted from blood, sampled at week 24, from a patient treated with tofacitinib. This TCR came from a human donor with alopecia areata. CDR3 sequence reads: CASSFGQGATNEKLFF. The CDR3 DNA reads as TGCGCCAGCAGCTTCGGACAGGGGGCAACTAATGAAAAACTGTTTTTT.